A single sample is the source of the 21 T cell receptor beta chains below, sequenced in a study of CD8+CD57+ T cells in acquired aplastic anemia. Selection for sequencing was limited to patients who had shown CD8+CD57+ cell expansion by flow cytometry. TCR beta VDJ and CDR3 profiles were obtained from a genomic DNA template. Each CDR3 protein is one row after TCRdb ran MiXCR on the reads. This table has approximately 200,000 distinct CDR3 sequences, roughly 50% appearing once. The sample comprised sorted CD4+, CD8+, or CD8+CD57+ T cells (not recorded which) from PBMCs. These TCRs come from a human donor with aplastic anemia.

This clonotype was observed at least ten times. The V call is TRBV5-8, the J call TRBJ1-4; no clear D. CDR1 is SGHTS and CDR2 is YDEGEE in the germline V gene. Trimming took 2 bases from V and 4 from J, leaving 9 bases between them. There are 14 residues in the CDR3. The CDR3 loop reads CASSLSQFNEKLFF. For the CDR3, the DNA is TGTGCCAGCAGCTTATCACAGTTTAATGAAAAACTGTTTTTT.

This clonotype was counted once. The J gene is TRBJ2-5, the V gene TRBV19; 9 positions match TRBD2. The germline CDR1 and CDR2 sequences are LNHDA and SQIVND (reference sequence). CDR3 length: 16 residues. Losses at the gene ends were 3 bases for V and 1 base for J; bases not matched to a gene: 6. The CDR3 nucleotides are TGTGCCAGTAGTATCGCGAGCGGGGGGAGCCAAGAGACCCAGTACTTC. It specifies CASSIASGGSQETQYF.

As concerns this clonotype: At one of its ends the junction is not consistent with the germline gene, which may arise from a read error. The chain combines TRBV2 with TRBJ1-5; D possibly corresponds to TRBD1 (5 bases). Germline V lookup: CDR1 SNHLY, CDR2 FYNNEI. The CDR3 length is 14 residues. CDR3 protein: CATSDSGAFQPQHF. DNA of the CDR3: TGTGCCACCAGTGATTCCGGGGCTTTTCAGCCCCAGCATTTT.

This clonotype was counted a few times. The chain joins TRBV24-1 to TRBJ1-2; D might be TRBD1 (5 bases). V was clipped by 3 bases and J by 5 bases, with 18 bases between them. Germline V gene data show CDR1 as KGHDR and CDR2 as SFDVKD. The CDR3 consists of 16 residues. The CDR3 reads CATSDRGGGRGYGYTF. CDR3 DNA sequence: TGTGCCACCAGTGATCGCGGTGGGGGTCGGGGGTATGGCTACACCTTC.

At least ten counts were recorded for this clonotype. CDR3 region: CASSLEGVRPQHF. CDR3 sequence (DNA): TGTGCCAGCAGCTTAGAGGGTGTTAGGCCCCAGCATTTT. The V gene is TRBV7-2, the J gene TRBJ1-5; D ambiguous. The CDR3 extends over 13 amino acids. Germline values: CDR1 SGHTA, CDR2 FQGNSA. V lost 1 base to trimming and J lost 9 bases, with 10 bases between them.

The V and J genes are TRBV2 and TRBJ1-2, with D possibly matching TRBD1 (5 bases). The CDR3 runs 12 residues. From germline, CDR1 is SNHLY and CDR2 FYNNEI. The germline V and J ends were trimmed by 5 bases and 8 bases, with 12 bases remaining between them. CDR3 DNA: TGTGCCAGCAGTTACTCCGGGGGGGGCTACACCTTC. The encoded protein is CASSYSGGGYTF.

This clonotype is a singleton in its sample. The V and J genes are TRBV10-1 and TRBJ2-3, with TRBD2 matching over 10 bases. This CDR3 contains 18 residues. Per germline, CDR1 WNHNN and CDR2 SYGVQD (reference sequence). Losses at the gene ends were 4 bases for V and 6 bases for J; bases not matched to a gene: 16. CDR3 in DNA: TGCGCCAGCAGTGCTACGATGGTAGCGGGGGGCCTGCCCGATACGCAGTATTTT. Translating it yields CASSATMVAGGLPDTQYF.

V and J are TRBV10-2 and TRBJ1-2; D is perhaps TRBD1 (6 bases). The germline V gene has CDR1 WSHSY and CDR2 SAAADI. The V end lost 10 bases, the J end lost 5 bases, and 20 bases lay between the germline ends. This CDR3 region has 14 residues. DNA for the CDR3: TGCGCCACCACAACAGGGACCGGGGAGTATGGCTACACCTTC. Translation gives CATTTGTGEYGYTF.

At least ten counts were recorded for this clonotype. The chain joins TRBV19 to TRBJ2-5; unclear D gene. CDR3 length: 13 amino acids. Germline CDR1 reads LNHDA; CDR2 reads SQIVND (reference sequence). V was shortened by 5 bases and J by 1 base, with 8 bases between the two germline ends. The CDR3 sequence is CASSEKGQETQYF. CDR3 bases: TGTGCCAGTAGTGAAAAGGGCCAAGAGACCCAGTACTTC.

The chain joins TRBV5-1 to TRBJ1-6; tentative D call: TRBD1 (5 bases). CDR1 is SGHRS, CDR2 YFSETQ, per germline. The CDR3 runs 15 residues. Trimming stripped 4 bases from V and 10 bases from J, with 18 bases between. This CDR3 is CASSPWQGLDSPLHF. The CDR3 DNA reads TGCGCCAGCAGCCCCTGGCAGGGCTTGGACTCACCCCTCCACTTT.

Points on this clonotype: Germline and junction disagree at one end, which may indicate a read error. V and J are TRBV11-2 and TRBJ1-2; the D is unclear. Germline CDR1 is SGHAT and CDR2 is FQNNGV. The CDR3 runs to 16 residues. The CDR3 coding sequence is TGTGCCAGCAGCCCCTTGGGGTATCGGGGTTCAAAAGGCTACATCTTC. Residues: CASSPLGYRGSKGYIF.

This clonotype appeared a few times. Since a much larger clone is just one base distant, this may be a read error. The V gene is TRBV19, the J gene TRBJ1-3; D is unresolved. Looked up from germline, CDR1 is LNHDA and CDR2 is SQIVND (reference sequence). Trimming took 3 bases from V and 2 from J, leaving 11 bases between them. The CDR3 is 15 amino acids. This CDR3 reads CASSIASGPGNTIYF. The CDR3 nucleotides read TGTGCCAGTAGTATCGCGAGTGGCCCTGGAAACACCATATATTTT.

This clonotype showed up just a few times. V gene TRBV6-6 combines with J gene TRBJ2-5; D perhaps matches TRBD1 (6 bases). This CDR3 contains 13 residues. CDR1 MNHNY and CDR2 SVGAGI come from the germline V gene (reference sequence). V shed 3 bases and J shed 4 bases, with 9 bases lying between them. The CDR3 sequence: CASSYVQGETQYF. CDR3 DNA: TGTGCCAGCAGTTATGTACAGGGAGAGACCCAGTACTTC.

This chain joins TRBV7-8 and TRBJ2-2; D is ambiguous. Germline CDR1 and CDR2: SGHVS and FQNEAQ. V lost 0 bases and J lost 4, with 9 bases in between. The CDR3 spans 15 residues. The CDR3 coding sequence is TGTGCCAGCAGCTTAGCGTGGGATGGCACCGGGGAGCTGTTTTTT. Residues: CASSLAWDGTGELFF.

The chain is built from TRBV20-1 and TRBJ1-3; D is perhaps TRBD1 (6 bases). Trimming took 6 bases from V and 4 from J, leaving 13 bases between them. CDR1 is DFQATT, CDR2 SNEGSKA, per germline (reference sequence). CDR3 size: 13 residues. The CDR3 reads CSAHGRGGNTIYF. CDR3 in DNA: TGCAGTGCCCACGGTAGGGGGGGAAACACCATATATTTT.

This clonotype was recorded at least ten times. This chain joins TRBV20-1 and TRBJ2-5, with D unclear. V was shortened by 5 bases and J by 5 bases, with 18 bases between the two germline ends. The CDR3 contains 14 residues. Germline-derived CDR1 and CDR2 are DFQATT and SNEGSKA (reference sequence). DNA of the CDR3: TGCAGTGCTCACCCAGAGGATGCCCGGGAGACCCAGTACTTC. Encoded protein: CSAHPEDARETQYF.

This chain connects TRBV20-1 to TRBJ2-4; 10 bases map to TRBD2. The germline V gene has CDR1 DFQATT and CDR2 SNEGSKA (reference sequence). J lost 4 bases, V lost 0 bases, and 3 bases had no gene match. The CDR3 sequence is 15 residues long. CDR3 in DNA: TGCAGTGCTAGAGAAGGAGCGGGGGGGAAAAACATTCAGTACTTC. This encodes CSAREGAGGKNIQYF.

V usage is TRBV7-2 and J usage is TRBJ1-6, with unresolved D. V was pared by 2 bases and J by 1 base, with 9 bases between. From germline, CDR1 is SGHTA and CDR2 FQGNSA. CDR3 length: 16 amino acids. CDR3 in amino acids: CASSLLLTSYNSPLHF. The DNA for the CDR3 is TGTGCCAGCAGCTTATTACTGACGTCCTATAATTCACCCCTCCACTTT.

Only a few counts were recorded for this clonotype. This chain links TRBV10-3 with TRBJ2-5; TRBD2 matches 10 bases. Losses at the gene ends were 6 bases for V and 4 bases for J; bases not matched to a gene: 5. Germline V gene data show CDR1 as ENHRY and CDR2 as SYGVKD. This CDR3 comprises 14 residues. The DNA of the CDR3 is TGTGCCATCAGCCCGGGACTAGCGTTAGAGACCCAGTACTTC. Protein product: CAISPGLALETQYF.

Only a few counts were recorded for this clonotype. The chain uses TRBV18 and TRBJ2-3; 7 bases line up with TRBD1. Per germline, CDR1 KGHSH and CDR2 LQKENI. This CDR3 has 15 residues. The V segment lost 5 bases and the J segment 2 bases; nucleotides outside the gene matches: 7. In DNA, the CDR3 is TGTGCCAGCTCAATCTCCGGGACAGCCACAGATACGCAGTATTTT. It yields the protein CASSISGTATDTQYF.

This clonotype is a singleton in its sample. The gene calls are TRBV15 and TRBJ2-7; TRBD1 matches 7 bases. The V gene's germline CDR1 is LNHNV and CDR2 YYDKDF (reference sequence). This CDR3 is 16 amino acids long. Germline trimming cut 0 bases from V and 3 bases from J; bases unmatched to any gene: 8. CDR3 sequence: CATSREPGTVDYEQYF. The DNA of the CDR3 is TGTGCCACCAGCAGAGAGCCCGGGACAGTTGACTACGAGCAGTACTTC.